A selection of T cell receptor beta chains follows, all from one sample in a study. TCRdb passed the 5' RACE reads through MiXCR, listing each CDR3 protein once. In the table there are tens of thousands of distinct CDR3 sequences, 28% of which are singletons. Sequenced: tumor-infiltrating memory CD4+ T cells sorted from the breast tumor. These receptors came from a female donor with breast cancer. The CDR3 runs from the conserved cysteine through the conserved F or W. D genes are given only for firm matches. Rows give clone size only sometimes, using once, few, many, or a class for an expanded clone.

v_gene,j_gene,abundance,d_gene,CDR3aa,CDR3nt
TRBV28,TRBJ1-1,NA,NA,CASRKPGTATEAFF,TGTGCCAGCAGAAAACCCGGGACGGCAACTGAAGCTTTCTTT
TRBV4-1,TRBJ2-3,few,NA,CASSPSPGDTQYF,TGCGCCAGCAGCCCTTCTCCAGGGGATACGCAGTATTTT
TRBV12-3/TRBV12-4,TRBJ2-6,NA,NA,CASRRGSFNSGANVLTF,TGTGCCAGCAGGCGGGGCAGCTTTAACTCTGGGGCCAACGTCCTGACTTTC
TRBV7-3,TRBJ1-5,NA,NA,CASSLATWGPVSNQPQHF,TGTGCCAGCAGCTTAGCGACGTGGGGGCCAGTCTCGAATCAGCCCCAGCATTTT
TRBV7-2,TRBJ1-2,NA,NA,CASSLPSRDGYTF,TGTGCCAGCAGCTTACCCTCTAGGGACGGCTACACCTTC
TRBV5-1,TRBJ2-7,many,NA,CARLYEQYF,TGCGCCAGACTCTACGAGCAGTACTTC
TRBV29-1,TRBJ2-3,NA,TRBD2,CSVGTSRDTQYF,TGCAGCGTCGGGACTAGCAGAGATACGCAGTATTTT
TRBV20-1,TRBJ2-3,few,TRBD2,CSARDPPGGDTQYF,TGCAGTGCTAGAGACCCGCCGGGGGGTGATACGCAGTATTTT
TRBV5-1,TRBJ2-1,NA,NA,CASSRGSSYNEQFF,TGCGCCAGCAGCCGGGGCAGCTCCTACAATGAGCAGTTCTTC
TRBV7-6,TRBJ2-7,medium-sized,NA,CASSSTGNEQYF,TGTGCCAGCAGCTCGACCGGTAACGAGCAGTACTTC
TRBV5-1,TRBJ2-3,once,NA,CASSLDTSTDTQYF,TGCGCCAGCAGCTTGGATACTAGTACAGATACGCAGTATTTT
TRBV7-2,TRBJ2-1,NA,NA,CASSFKARHEQFF,TGTGCCAGCAGCTTTAAAGCGAGACATGAGCAGTTCTTC
TRBV11-2,TRBJ1-5,few,TRBD1,CASSPTGDEQPQHF,TGTGCCAGCAGCCCCACAGGGGATGAACAGCCCCAGCATTTT
TRBV9,TRBJ1-6,few,TRBD1,CASSVTGTGNSPLHF,TGTGCCAGCAGCGTGACCGGGACAGGCAATTCACCCCTCCACTTT
TRBV7-8,TRBJ2-7,few,TRBD1,CASSGGQDTYEQYF,TGTGCCAGCAGCGGGGGACAGGACACCTACGAGCAGTACTTC
TRBV7-2,TRBJ2-5,NA,NA,CASRRGYQETQYF,TGTGCCAGCAGGAGAGGGTACCAAGAGACCCAGTACTTC
TRBV5-1,TRBJ1-5,many,NA,CASSFSGNQPQHF,TGCGCCAGCAGCTTCTCAGGGAATCAGCCCCAGCATTTT
TRBV11-1,TRBJ2-1,few,NA,CASSLRGADEQFF,TGTGCCAGCAGCTTAAGAGGGGCGGATGAGCAGTTCTTC
TRBV6-6,TRBJ2-1,few,TRBD2,CASREVSGGAGYEQFF,TGTGCCAGCAGAGAAGTTAGCGGGGGGGCAGGCTATGAGCAGTTCTTC
TRBV6-1,TRBJ2-2,many,NA,CASSEVVDNTGELFF,TGTGCCAGCAGTGAAGTGGTGGATAACACCGGGGAGCTGTTTTTT
TRBV5-4,TRBJ2-5,NA,NA,CASSPVRRTSSEETQYF,TGTGCCAGCAGCCCCGTAAGGCGCACGAGCAGCGAAGAGACCCAGTACTTC
TRBV24-1,TRBJ1-1,many,NA,CATRRHTEAFF,TGTGCCACCAGAAGACACACTGAAGCTTTCTTT
TRBV7-6,TRBJ2-1,NA,TRBD1,CASSRIRDRGLDNEQFF,TGTGCCAGCAGCCGTATCCGGGACAGGGGATTGGACAATGAGCAGTTCTTC
TRBV2,TRBJ1-3,NA,NA,CASKPDNSGNTIYF,TGTGCCAGCAAACCTGATAATTCTGGAAACACCATATATTTT
TRBV6-1,TRBJ1-4,NA,NA,CASSEAGEGEKLFF,TGTGCCAGCAGTGAAGCAGGGGAGGGGGAAAAACTGTTTTTT
TRBV20-1,TRBJ2-1,NA,NA,CSVGLTGYEQFF,TGCAGTGTAGGTCTTACGGGGTATGAGCAGTTCTTC
TRBV20-1,TRBJ1-2,many,TRBD1,CSAHRQGAGDTF,TGCAGTGCCCATAGACAGGGGGCGGGAGACACCTTC
TRBV7-8,TRBJ2-6,NA,NA,CASAPFRRASSGANVLTF,TGTGCCAGCGCCCCTTTTCGGAGGGCTAGCTCTGGGGCCAACGTCCTGACTTTC
TRBV11-2,TRBJ2-5,NA,NA,CASSPQAKETQYF,TGTGCCAGCAGCCCTCAGGCTAAAGAGACCCAGTACTTC
TRBV4-3,TRBJ1-2,few,TRBD1,CASSRGTGTNYGYTF,TGCGCCAGCAGCCGGGGGACAGGAACTAACTATGGCTACACCTTC
TRBV12-3/TRBV12-4,TRBJ1-1,NA,TRBD1,CASSLGQDEAFF,TGTGCCAGCAGTCTCGGACAGGATGAAGCTTTCTTT
TRBV20-1,TRBJ2-1,NA,NA,CSATRRDEQFF,TGCAGTGCAACGAGAAGGGATGAGCAGTTCTTC
TRBV20-1,TRBJ1-2,NA,NA,CSAKTIQGSYGYTF,TGCAGTGCTAAGACGATTCAGGGGAGCTATGGCTACACCTTC
TRBV4-2,TRBJ2-1,NA,NA,CASRQDRGHNEQFF,TGTGCCAGCAGGCAAGACCGGGGCCACAATGAGCAGTTCTTC
TRBV9,TRBJ2-2,NA,NA,CASSVGAALNTGELFF,TGTGCCAGCAGCGTGGGCGCCGCACTGAACACCGGGGAGCTGTTTTTT
TRBV11-2,TRBJ2-1,few,NA,CASRQTGGNEQFF,TGTGCCAGCAGACAGACAGGTGGGAATGAGCAGTTCTTC
TRBV7-2,TRBJ2-7,few,NA,CASSPRPGSGEQYF,TGTGCCAGCAGTCCCCGCCCAGGGTCTGGCGAGCAGTACTTC
TRBV12-3/TRBV12-4,TRBJ2-2,NA,NA,CASSSTQSGELFF,TGTGCCAGCAGTTCTACGCAAAGCGGGGAGCTGTTTTTT
TRBV5-6,TRBJ2-3,NA,NA,CASSLGVNTQYF,TGTGCCAGCAGCTTGGGAGTTAATACGCAGTATTTT
TRBV4-3,TRBJ2-7,NA,NA,CASSQDLGELGYEQYF,TGCGCCAGCAGCCAAGATTTGGGGGAGTTAGGTTACGAGCAGTACTTC
TRBV5-1,TRBJ2-7,medium-sized,TRBD1,CASSPGQTFGSEQYF,TGCGCCAGCAGTCCGGGACAGACATTTGGGTCCGAGCAGTACTTC
TRBV5-1,TRBJ1-6,many,TRBD1,CASSLQGGNNSPLHF,TGCGCCAGCAGCTTGCAGGGGGGAAATAATTCACCCCTCCACTTT
TRBV20-1,TRBJ1-2,NA,TRBD1,CSARVDRVGYGYTF,TGCAGTGCTAGAGTAGACAGGGTGGGGTATGGCTACACCTTC
TRBV6-1,TRBJ1-6,few,NA,CASSARGGRNSPLHF,TGTGCCAGCAGTGCCCGGGGAGGCCGCAATTCACCCCTCCACTTT
TRBV6-2/TRBV6-3,TRBJ2-1,NA,NA,CASSLGGLTNEQFF,TGTGCCAGCAGCCTAGGGGGACTCACCAATGAGCAGTTCTTC
TRBV11-3,TRBJ1-6,NA,TRBD1,CASSVEQGGYNSPLHF,TGTGCCAGCAGCGTAGAGCAGGGGGGCTATAATTCACCCCTCCACTTT
TRBV7-9,TRBJ1-3,few,NA,CASGSGAGNTIYF,TGTGCCAGCGGCTCAGGGGCTGGAAACACCATATATTTT
TRBV6-2/TRBV6-3,TRBJ2-1,few,NA,CASSLSLNEQFF,TGTGCCAGCAGTTTATCACTCAATGAGCAGTTCTTC
TRBV5-1,TRBJ2-1,few,TRBD2,CATRGDYDNEQFF,TGCGCCACCAGAGGGGACTACGACAATGAGCAGTTCTTC
TRBV7-2,TRBJ1-2,NA,NA,CASGGKAVDYTF,TGTGCCAGCGGCGGGAAGGCGGTTGACTACACCTTC